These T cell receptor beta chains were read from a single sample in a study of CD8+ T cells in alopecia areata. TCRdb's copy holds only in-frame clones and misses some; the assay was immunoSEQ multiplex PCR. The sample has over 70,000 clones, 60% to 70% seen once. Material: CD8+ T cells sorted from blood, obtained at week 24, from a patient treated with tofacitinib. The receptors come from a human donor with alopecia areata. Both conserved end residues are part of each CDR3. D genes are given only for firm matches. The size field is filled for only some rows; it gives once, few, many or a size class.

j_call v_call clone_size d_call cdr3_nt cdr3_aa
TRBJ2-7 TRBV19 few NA TGTGCCAGTAGTATCGCAGGGCGCGTCTACGAGCAGTACTTC CASSIAGRVYEQYF
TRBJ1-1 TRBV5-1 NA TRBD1 TGCGCCAGCAGCAGGGCTCCGGGACAGGAAAACACTGAAGCTTTCTTT CASSRAPGQENTEAFF
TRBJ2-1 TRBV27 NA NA TGTGCCAGCAGTTTAGGGGCAGAACTCAATGAGCAGTTCTTC CASSLGAELNEQFF
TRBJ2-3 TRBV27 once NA TGTGCCAGCAGTTTAGGGGGCGCCCATGGCACAGATACGCAGTATTTT CASSLGGAHGTDTQYF
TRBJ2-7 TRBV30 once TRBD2 TGTGCCTGGAGTTATACTAGCGGGAGGTTCTACGAGCAGTACTTC CAWSYTSGRFYEQYF
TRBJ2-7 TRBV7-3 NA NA TGTGCCAGCAGCTTATGGCAGGGATACGAGCAGTACTTC CASSLWQGYEQYF
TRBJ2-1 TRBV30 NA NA TGTGCCTGGAGTTTAGTCTATGAGCAGTTCTTC CAWSLVYEQFF
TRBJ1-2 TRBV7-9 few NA TGTGCCAGCAGCGGCCCACAGGGTACGGGCTATGGCTACACCTTC CASSGPQGTGYGYTF
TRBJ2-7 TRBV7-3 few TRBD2 TGTGCCAGCAGCGATAGCGGGGGTGACGAGCAGTACTTC CASSDSGGDEQYF
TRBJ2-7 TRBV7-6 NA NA TGTGCCAGCAGCTTATTATTCCCCTCGTCCGCCTACGAGCAGTACTTC CASSLLFPSSAYEQYF
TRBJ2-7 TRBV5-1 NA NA TGCGCCAGCAGCCCCCTTCCGGGGGACCTACCTTTATACGAGCAGTACTTC CASSPLPGDLPLYEQYF
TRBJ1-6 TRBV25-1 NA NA TGTGCCAGCAGTGACCGACAGGCAGGGAATTCACCCCTCCACTTT CASSDRQAGNSPLHF
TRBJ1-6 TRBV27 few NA TGTGCCAGCAGTTTAGGGCTGGATGGTTCACCCCTCCACTTT CASSLGLDGSPLHF
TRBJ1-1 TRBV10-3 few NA TGTGCCACCAATGACGTTGGAATGAACACTGAAGCTTTCTTT CATNDVGMNTEAFF
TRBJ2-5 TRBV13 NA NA TGTGCCAGCAGCTTAGTAGGGGACACCCAAGAGACCCAGTACTTC CASSLVGDTQETQYF
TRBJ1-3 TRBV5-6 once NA TGTGCCAGCAGTCAAACAGGGAGCTCTGGAAACACCATATATTTT CASSQTGSSGNTIYF
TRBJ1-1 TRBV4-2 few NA TGTGCCAGCAGCCAAGAGGTAAACACTGAAGCTTTCTTT CASSQEVNTEAFF
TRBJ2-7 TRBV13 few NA TGTGCCAGCAGCTTAGAGGGCGTGGCTAACGAGCAGTACTTC CASSLEGVANEQYF
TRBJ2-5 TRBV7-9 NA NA TGTGCCAGCAGTCAGAGTGTAAACTCCCAAGAGACCCAGTACTTC CASSQSVNSQETQYF